One and the same sample provided the 32 T cell receptor beta chains below, sequenced in a study of identical twins. TCRdb used MiXCR to reprocess the 5' RACE reads, holding one entry per CDR3 protein. The sample records fewer than 650,000 distinct CDR3 sequences, approximately 10% being singletons. Another study also made use of these data, one on yellow fever vaccine responses in identical twins.

The sequenced sample was PBMCs. These receptors all stem from a young woman in good health.

This chain connects TRBV25-1 to TRBJ2-7, with TRBD1 matching over 7 bases. In germline, CDR1 is MGHDK, CDR2 SYGVNS. The CDR3 sequence is 17 residues long. Unmatched junction bases numbered 13, after V lost 0 bases and J lost 5 bases. The CDR3 protein is CASSEYNRGLRVHEQYF. The CDR3 DNA sequence: TGTGCCAGCAGTGAATACAACAGGGGCCTTAGGGTCCACGAGCAGTACTTC.

This clonotype was seen a few times. The chain recombines TRBV5-1 with TRBJ2-4, with D tentatively TRBD1 or TRBD2 (5 bases each). Trimming removed 3 bases from V and 1 base from J, with 14 bases in between. The CDR3 totals 16 residues. Germline-derived CDR1 and CDR2 are SGHRS and YFSETQ. The CDR3 is CASSSRSGDAKNIQYF. The CDR3 DNA reads as TGCGCCAGCAGCTCCAGGAGTGGGGACGCCAAAAACATTCAGTACTTC.

The chain has TRBV20-1 and TRBJ2-7, with 7 bases identical to TRBD2. J was trimmed by 2 bases and V by 0 bases; bases with no gene match: 7. This CDR3 has 15 amino acids. CDR1 DFQATT and CDR2 SNEGSKA come from the germline V gene (reference sequence). The CDR3 here is CSARDIVAGAYEQYF. The CDR3 DNA follows: TGCAGTGCTAGAGATATAGTTGCGGGAGCCTACGAGCAGTACTTC.

This clonotype was found many times. The chain employs TRBV12-3 or TRBV12-4 and TRBJ2-1, with a weak D call TRBD2 (6 bases). The CDR3 covers 16 residues. V lost 8 bases to trimming and J lost 1 base, with 18 bases between them. CDR3 residues: CASASGGSFSYNEQFF. As DNA, the CDR3 is TGTGCCAGCGCCTCAGGAGGGAGTTTTTCCTACAATGAGCAGTTCTTC.

This clonotype was found a few times. The rearrangement uses TRBV4-3 and TRBJ1-6, with a possible D match to TRBD1 (6 bases). This CDR3 region has 15 residues. V gave up 0 bases and J gave up 9 bases, with 12 bases separating them. In germline, CDR1 is LGHNA, CDR2 YSLEER. The DNA of the CDR3 is TGCGCCAGCAGCCAAGATGCCAGGGGTGGTTCACCCCTCCACTTT. It encodes CASSQDARGGSPLHF.

This clonotype was recorded a few times. The chain joins TRBV27 to TRBJ2-6, with 8 positions matching TRBD1. Losses at the gene ends were 6 bases for V and 1 base for J; bases not matched to a gene: 11. Germline CDR1 reads MNHEY; CDR2 reads SMNVEV (reference sequence). CDR3 length: 18 amino acids. The CDR3 nucleotides read TGTGCCAGCAGCGTTACCGGGACAGGTGGGTCTGGGGCCAACGTCCTGACTTTC. Translated: CASSVTGTGGSGANVLTF.

This clonotype was detected only a few times. J is TRBJ2-1 and V is TRBV23-1, with D possibly called TRBD1 or TRBD2 (5 bases each). TRBV23-1 is treated as an ORF (open reading frame) with a function not yet certain. V lost 6 bases to trimming and J lost 8 bases, with 17 bases between them. This CDR3 has 14 amino acids. The CDR3 DNA reads as TGCGCCAGCAGCCCCAAGGGACGTTTCTATGAGCAGTTCTTC. Its protein product is CASSPKGRFYEQFF.

The V gene is TRBV4-2, the J gene TRBJ2-1; D is unclear. Between the trimmed V and J ends, which lost 4 bases and 8 bases, there was a span of 12 bases. This CDR3 comprises 13 residues. CDR1 LGHNA and CDR2 YNFKEQ come from the germline V gene. The CDR3 DNA is TGTGCCAGCAGCCTCCCGGGTACATATGAGCAGTTCTTC. This translates into CASSLPGTYEQFF.

This clonotype was recorded at least ten times. The rearrangement uses TRBV18 and TRBJ2-1, with 7 bases matching TRBD2. This CDR3 is 16 amino acids long. Looked up from germline, CDR1 is KGHSH and CDR2 is LQKENI. Trimming took 0 bases from V and 3 from J; bases not matched to a gene: 5. CDR3 nucleotide sequence: TGTGCCAGCTCACCACCGAGGGGAGGGATCTACAATGAGCAGTTCTTC. Translated: CASSPPRGGIYNEQFF.

V is TRBV30 and J is TRBJ2-3; D might be TRBD1 (6 bases). CDR3 length equals 14 residues. Germline assignment: CDR1 GTSNPN and CDR2 SVGIG (reference sequence). V was trimmed by 4 bases and J by 7 bases, leaving 18 bases between them. Written as DNA, the CDR3 is TGTGCCTGGAAACAGGGCGGCCTGGGCTATACGCAGTATTTT. It yields the protein CAWKQGGLGYTQYF.

This clonotype has more than one count but fewer than ten. The J gene is TRBJ2-3, the V gene TRBV24-1, with a possible D match to TRBD1 (7 bases). The V gene's germline CDR1 is KGHDR and CDR2 SFDVKD. The CDR3 covers 20 residues. V dropped 4 bases and J dropped 0 bases, with 25 bases sitting between them. CDR3 coding DNA: TGTGCCACCAGTGAAATGGAGGGGGCTTCCATGACGGCTAGCACAGATACGCAGTATTTT. This sequence encodes CATSEMEGASMTASTDTQYF.

This clonotype was seen a few times. The chain has TRBV7-6 and TRBJ2-1, with TRBD1 identical over 9 bases. Per germline, CDR1 SGHVS and CDR2 FNYEAQ. This CDR3 comprises 16 residues. The ends lost 5 bases at V and 4 bases at J; junction bases unmatched: 9. CDR3 sequence: CASSTRDRENYNEQFF. CDR3 sequence (DNA): TGTGCCAGCAGCACTCGGGACAGGGAGAATTACAATGAGCAGTTCTTC.

This clonotype was picked up a small number of times. This chain connects TRBV7-2 to TRBJ2-7, with D possibly matching TRBD2 (6 bases). CDR3 length equals 14 residues. The V gene's germline CDR1 is SGHTA and CDR2 FQGNSA. V was cut by 2 bases and J by 4 bases, with 12 bases left in between. In nucleotides, the CDR3 is TGTGCCAGCAGCTTACTAGGGGAGGAGTACGAGCAGTACTTC. Translating gives CASSLLGEEYEQYF.

There are many counts of this clonotype. The rearrangement joins TRBV5-1 to TRBJ2-3; D is undetermined. Deletions cut 0 bases from V and 1 base from J, with 6 bases between. CDR1 is SGHRS and CDR2 is YFSETQ in the germline V gene. CDR3 length equals 14 residues. The CDR3 is CASSLGHGTDTQYF. The CDR3 DNA reads as TGCGCCAGCAGCTTGGGTCACGGCACAGATACGCAGTATTTT.

This clonotype has only a few counts. This chain uses TRBV29-1 with TRBJ2-1; 9 nucleotides line up with TRBD2. The CDR3 length is 12 residues. V was clipped by 3 bases and J by 15 bases; unmatched bases: 9. Germline values: CDR1 SQVTM, CDR2 ANQGSEA. CDR3 protein: CSVERGGPSAFF. In DNA, the CDR3 is TGCAGCGTTGAGCGGGGGGGCCCCTCGGCGTTCTTC.

This clonotype showed up many times. The chain joins TRBV5-1 to TRBJ1-6, with D maybe TRBD1 (5 bases). V shed 2 bases and J shed 5 bases, with 11 bases lying between them. This CDR3 is 15 amino acids long. CDR1 is SGHRS and CDR2 is YFSETQ in the germline V gene. In DNA form, the CDR3 reads TGCGCCAGCAGCTTCCGCCCGGGGGATAATTCACCCCTCCACTTT. This gives the protein CASSFRPGDNSPLHF.

In its sample, this clonotype was seen many times. The chain couples TRBV29-1 to TRBJ2-1; the match to TRBD1 covers 7 bases. The CDR3 is 13 residues long. Losses at the gene ends were 7 bases for V and 5 bases for J; bases not matched to a gene: 8. CDR1 and CDR2 (germline): SQVTM, ANQGSEA. In DNA, the CDR3 is TGCAGCGGGAGGTGGACAGGAGACAATGAGCAGTTCTTC. As protein: CSGRWTGDNEQFF.

The J gene is TRBJ1-5, the V gene TRBV20-1; maybe TRBD1 (6 bases). V lost 6 bases and J 4 bases, leaving 16 bases between the germline ends. This CDR3 spans 14 amino acids. Germline values: CDR1 DFQATT, CDR2 SNEGSKA (reference sequence). The CDR3 DNA reads as TGCAGTGCCCCGCCGCGAGGGGGGAATCAGCCCCAGCATTTT. It encodes CSAPPRGGNQPQHF.

This clonotype was observed at least ten times. A read error may be the cause here, since a much bigger clone is one base away. The chain employs TRBV6-5 and TRBJ2-3; tentatively, D is TRBD2 (6 bases). Germline V gives CDR1 MNHEY, CDR2 SVGAGI. V was cut by 5 bases and J by 6 bases, with 9 bases left in between. This CDR3 comprises 12 residues. CDR3 loop: CASSIGGDTQYF. DNA of the CDR3: TGTGCCAGCAGTATTGGAGGGGATACGCAGTATTTT.

The chain employs TRBV5-4 and TRBJ2-7; 7 bases fit TRBD1. The CDR3 covers 15 residues. Germline V lookup: CDR1 SGHNT, CDR2 YYREEE (reference sequence). V lost 4 bases, J lost 5 bases, and 12 bases stayed unmatched. The CDR3 here is CASSPPADRVNEQYF. The DNA for the CDR3 is TGTGCCAGCAGCCCCCCAGCCGACAGGGTCAACGAGCAGTACTTC. The full variable domain, in which reference TRBV5-4 and TRBJ2-7 provide the parts outside the CDR3, is ETGVTQSPTHLIKTRGQQVTLRCSSQSGHNTVSWYQQALGQGPQFIFQYYREEENGRGNFPPRFSGLQFPNYSSELNVNALELDDSALYLCASSPPADRVNEQYFGPGTRLTVT.

This chain uses TRBV2 with TRBJ2-7; unclear D gene. V was trimmed by 7 bases and J by 2 bases, leaving 9 bases between them. The CDR3 has 12 amino acids. The germline CDR1 and CDR2 sequences are SNHLY and FYNNEI. CDR3 in amino acids: CASNGGTYEQYF. CDR3 nucleotides: TGTGCCAGCAATGGCGGAACCTACGAGCAGTACTTC.

This clonotype was recorded many times. The chain couples TRBV12-3 or TRBV12-4 to TRBJ2-3; a possible D gene is TRBD2 (6 bases). Deletions cut 6 bases from V and 2 bases from J, with 12 bases between. The CDR3 spans 14 residues. DNA of the CDR3: TGTGCCAGCAGATTTCGCGGGGACACAGATACGCAGTATTTT. Translating gives CASRFRGDTDTQYF.

The CDR3 loop reads CAASYPSGGPHDRGYTNTGELFF. CDR3 bases: TGTGCCGCCAGTTATCCCTCAGGGGGACCACACGACAGGGGATATACGAACACCGGGGAGCTGTTTTTT. The rearrangement joins TRBV6-9 to TRBJ2-2; 8 nucleotides align to TRBD1. The CDR3 sequence is 23 residues long. Trimming removed 11 bases from V and 0 bases from J; junction bases left unmatched: 32. Germline assignment: CDR1 MNHGY and CDR2 SVAAGI.

This clonotype was seen at least ten times. The V call is TRBV6-1, the J call TRBJ2-3; a possible D gene is TRBD2 (5 bases). The CDR3 is 13 residues long. Deletions cut 8 bases from V and 0 bases from J, with 9 bases between. Germline loops: CDR1 MNHNS, CDR2 SASEGT. The CDR3 spells CASRRSSTDTQYF. In nucleotides, the CDR3 is TGTGCCAGCCGGAGGTCTAGCACAGATACGCAGTATTTT.

This clonotype occurred a few times. This sequence joins TRBV7-6 and TRBJ2-2; D remains unclear. Per the germline V gene, CDR1 is SGHVS and CDR2 is FNYEAQ. The CDR3 contains 9 residues. In DNA, the CDR3 is TGTGGACTGTGTTCGGAGCTGTTTTTT. Amino acids: CGLCSELFF. Drawing the rest from reference TRBV7-6 and TRBJ2-2, the complete variable domain is GAGVSQSPRYKVTKRGQDVALRCDPISGHVSLYWYRQALGQGPEFLTYFNYEAQQDKSGLPNDRFSAERPEGSISTLTIQRTEQRDSAMYRCGLCSELFFGEGSRLTVL.

This clonotype was detected ten times or more. Relative to the germline gene, one junction end is altered; a read error may explain this. The chain has TRBV7-7 and TRBJ2-3, with unresolved D. The CDR3 sequence is 15 residues long. Germline assignment: CDR1 SSHAT and CDR2 FNYEAQ (reference sequence). The CDR3 DNA sequence: TGTGCTAGCAGCTTAAAGGGCGGAAGCACAGATACGCAGTATTTT. It is translated as CASSLKGGSTDTQYF.

This clonotype was observed many times. The chain recombines TRBV6-5 with TRBJ1-1; no clear D. Germline V gene sequence: CDR1 MNHEY, CDR2 SVGAGI. The CDR3 runs 12 residues. Trimming removed 8 bases at V and 4 bases at J, with 11 bases between. The CDR3 DNA sequence: TGTGCCAGCGGGAGGGCCGGCACTGAAGCTTTCTTT. This translates into CASGRAGTEAFF.

J is TRBJ1-2 and V is TRBV27, with D maybe TRBD1 (5 bases). CDR1 is MNHEY, CDR2 SMNVEV, per germline (reference sequence). V was pared by 5 bases and J by 5 bases, with 12 bases between. This CDR3 is built from 13 residues. CDR3 in amino acids: CASSNSDTYGYTF. As DNA, the CDR3 is TGTGCCAGCAGTAACTCGGACACTTATGGCTACACCTTC.

This clonotype was counted many times. J is TRBJ2-2 and V is TRBV7-9, with 9 bases matching TRBD2. The CDR3 is 16 residues long. Losses at the gene ends were 4 bases for V and 3 bases for J; bases not matched to a gene: 6. Germline loops: CDR1 SEHNR, CDR2 FQNEAQ (reference sequence). The CDR3 DNA sequence: TGTGCCAGCAGCTCTCCCCTAGCGGGACACACCGGGGAGCTGTTTTTT. It encodes CASSSPLAGHTGELFF.

The rearrangement links TRBV30 to TRBJ2-7, with D unresolved. Germline CDR1 is GTSNPN and CDR2 is SVGIG (reference sequence). Trimming cost V 3 bases and J 2 bases, with 11 bases left between them. This CDR3 is built from 13 residues. CDR3 loop: CAWRGDKAYEQYF. CDR3 sequence (DNA): TGTGCCTGGAGAGGAGACAAAGCCTACGAGCAGTACTTC.

This clonotype has a count of ten or more. V gene TRBV7-9 combines with J gene TRBJ2-7; TRBD1 aligns across 8 bases. Germline CDR1 reads SEHNR; CDR2 reads FQNEAQ (reference sequence). The J segment lost 3 bases and the V segment lost 4 bases, leaving 5 bases of the junction unmatched. The length of the CDR3 is 14 residues. Here the CDR3 DNA reads TGTGCCAGCAGCTCACTACAGGGGGACTACGAGCAGTACTTC. Amino acids: CASSSLQGDYEQYF.

This clonotype has only a few counts. The V gene is TRBV20-1, the J gene TRBJ2-1; 11 bases match TRBD2. This CDR3 contains 17 residues. After removal of 0 bases from V and 6 bases from J, the junction contained 10 bases not matched to a gene. Looked up from germline, CDR1 is DFQATT and CDR2 is SNEGSKA (reference sequence). In DNA form, the CDR3 reads TGCAGTGCTAGAGACCAACTAGCGGGAGTCATCCTCAATGAGCAGTTCTTC. Translated, it gives CSARDQLAGVILNEQFF.